This T cell receptor (beta chain) was identified during a study of T cell clones after liver transplantation. Profiling relied on immunoSEQ multiplex PCR, and the TCRdb table lists in-frame clones only, not all of them. Of 70,000 to 80,000 clones in the sample, about nine tenths were seen once. Study outcomes and limitations: Graft donor-reactive T cells may have migrated into the graft rather than being deleted.

The CDR3 covers 16 residues. Germline trimming cut 4 bases from V and 8 bases from J; bases unmatched to any gene: 13. Germline CDR1 is SGHRS and CDR2 is YFSETQ. Comments on this clone: Its target is unknown.

This TCR was sampled from a human donor who received a liver transplant. V is TRBV5-1 and J is TRBJ2-1, with 9 bases lining up with TRBD2. Sequences were derived from CD4+ T cells from blood, sampled before liver transplant. The CDR3 coding sequence is TGCGCCAGCAGCGTGGCTACGGGCGGGAGGGCAGATGAGCAGTTCTTC. This sequence encodes CASSVATGGRADEQFF.